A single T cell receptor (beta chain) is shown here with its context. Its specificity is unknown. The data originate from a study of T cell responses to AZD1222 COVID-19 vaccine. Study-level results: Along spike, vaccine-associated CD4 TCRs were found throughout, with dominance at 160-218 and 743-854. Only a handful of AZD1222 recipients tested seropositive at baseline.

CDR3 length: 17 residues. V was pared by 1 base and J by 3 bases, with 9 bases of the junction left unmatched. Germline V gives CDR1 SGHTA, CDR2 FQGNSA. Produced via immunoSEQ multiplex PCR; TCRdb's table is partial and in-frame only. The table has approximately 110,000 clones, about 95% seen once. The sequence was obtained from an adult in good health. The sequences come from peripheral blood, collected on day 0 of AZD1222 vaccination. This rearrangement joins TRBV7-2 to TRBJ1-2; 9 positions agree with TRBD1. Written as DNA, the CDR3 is TGTGCCAGCAGCTTAGATAACAGGGGGCGCAGAGACTATGGCTACACCTTC. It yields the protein CASSLDNRGRRDYGYTF.